This TCR beta chain came from a study of spatial heterogeneity in lung cancer. This clonotype was counted between two and nine times. A library prepared for alpha chains yielded this beta chain as an off-target read; its size is of little meaning. Time point noted: sample taken at primary tumor resection. Sequencing was performed on whole RNA extracted from tumor and nontumor lung tissue, or from frozen PBMC, and the material was left unsorted. Every TCR cDNA molecule bore its own unique molecular identifier. TCRdb redid the calling of the 5' RACE reads with MiXCR, one entry per CDR3 protein. The sample includes 3,800 or so distinct CDR3 sequences, approximately 55% of them seen just once. Looked up from germline, CDR1 is DFQATT and CDR2 is SNEGSKA (reference sequence). The length of the CDR3 is 14 residues. Unmatched junction bases numbered 3, after V lost 1 base and J lost 0 bases.

The clonotype was recovered from a female donor with early-stage non-small cell lung cancer. This rearrangement joins TRBV20-1 to TRBJ2-7; 7 bases fit TRBD2. The sequences come from PBMCs, collected at surgery. CDR3 sequence reads: CSARAGEGSYEQYV. In nucleotides, the CDR3 is TGCAGTGCTAGAGCGGGGGAGGGCTCCTACGAGCAGTACGTC.